The entry below gives a single TCR beta chain sequence along with its context. Its specificity is not known. This specimen belongs to a study of blood T cells in healthy people across ages. General study findings and limits: Without sorted subsets, naive and antigen-experienced compartments could not be conclusively compared.

Alongside a J-beta primer mix, a sample-barcoded 5' primer served in a second PCR lasting roughly 7 to 11 cycles. TCRdb used MiXCR to reprocess the 5' RACE reads, holding one entry per CDR3 protein. This sample has around 650,000 distinct CDR3 sequences, with around two fifths found just once. V dropped 2 bases and J dropped 2 bases, with 16 bases sitting between them. This CDR3 comprises 16 residues. CDR1 and CDR2 (germline): LNHNV, YYDKDF (reference sequence). The genes are TRBV15 and TRBJ2-7; D possibly corresponds to TRBD1 (6 bases). Material: blood. This sequence originates from a man of 80 years or more in good health. CDR3 in DNA: TGTGCCACCAGCAGAAATACACGGACAGCAACCTACGAGCAGTACTTC. It encodes CATSRNTRTATYEQYF.